The 15 T cell receptor beta chains given below trace back to one sample, sequenced in a study of beta chain features in type 1 diabetes. As every portion of the isolated RNA was reverse transcribed, the sequencing read expressed TCRB transcripts. Assay: immunoSEQ multiplex PCR; the TCRdb copy retains only in-frame clones and omits some. The sample consists of fewer than 250,000 clones, about 14% of them appearing once. The sequencing input was naive CD4+ T cells from blood. Receptors originate from a woman between 40 and 50 years old in good health.

This clone occurred a few times. The chain has TRBV5-1 and TRBJ2-7; 8 nucleotides match TRBD2. Trimming took 6 bases from V and 5 from J; bases not matched to a gene: 13. The CDR3 consists of 15 residues. Germline-derived CDR1 and CDR2 are SGHRS and YFSETQ. This CDR3 reads CASTEVTGGGDEQYF. The CDR3, as DNA: TGCGCCAGCACCGAAGTAACGGGGGGGGGTGACGAGCAGTACTTC. Looking up the rest from reference TRBV5-1 and TRBJ2-7 gives the full variable domain: KAGVTQTPRYLIKTRGQQVTLSCSPISGHRSVSWYQQTPGQGLQFLFEYFSETQRNKGNFPGRFSGRQFSNSRSEMNVSTLELGDSALYLCASTEVTGGGDEQYFGPGTRLTVT.

This clone was observed a few times. The chain carries TRBV5-4 and TRBJ2-3; 10 bases match TRBD2. V shed 4 bases and J 4 bases; nucleotides not matched to a gene: 6. CDR1 and CDR2 (germline): SGHNT, YYREEE (reference sequence). The CDR3 runs 15 residues. The CDR3 region has the DNA TGTGCCAGCAGCCGGAGCGGGGGGGCCGCAGATACGCAGTATTTT. Amino acid sequence: CASSRSGGAADTQYF.

This clone was counted only a few times. The rearrangement uses TRBV7-9 and TRBJ2-7; 7 positions match TRBD1. Germline V gene data show CDR1 as SEHNR and CDR2 as FQNEAQ (reference sequence). V shed 6 bases and J 0 bases; nucleotides not matched to a gene: 8. CDR3 length: 15 amino acids. CDR3 amino acids: CASRPVWDSSYEQYF. Written as DNA, the CDR3 is TGTGCCAGCAGACCCGTGTGGGACAGCTCCTACGAGCAGTACTTC.

This clone was counted between two and nine times. The same CDR3 is also encoded by other DNA sequences in this sample. The chain joins TRBV18 to TRBJ2-5; no clear D. Germline lookup yields CDR1 KGHSH and CDR2 LQKENI. This CDR3 is 13 amino acids long. Trimming pared 3 bases from V and 2 bases from J, leaving 7 bases between. The CDR3 loop is CASSPGLQETQYF. The CDR3 nucleotides are TGTGCCAGCTCACCCGGTCTTCAAGAGACCCAGTACTTC.

The chain joins TRBV7-9 to TRBJ1-5, with D possibly matching TRBD1 (6 bases). The CDR3 consists of 16 residues. V lost 2 bases to trimming and J lost 0 bases, with 11 bases between them. Germline V gene lookup returns CDR1 SEHNR and CDR2 FQNEAQ (reference sequence). The CDR3 region has the DNA TGTGCCAGCAGCTTATGGGCAGGGGTTAGCAATCAGCCCCAGCATTTT. It specifies CASSLWAGVSNQPQHF.

This rearrangement joins TRBV6-5 to TRBJ2-7; possible D gene TRBD2, 7 bases. Looked up from germline, CDR1 is MNHEY and CDR2 is SVGAGI. The CDR3 extends over 15 amino acids. The V end lost 2 bases, the J end lost 2 bases, and 13 bases lay between the germline ends. The CDR3 protein is CASSYSGGGTYEQYF. The CDR3 DNA reads as TGTGCCAGCAGTTACAGTGGGGGGGGCACCTACGAGCAGTACTTC.

V gene TRBV12-5 combines with J gene TRBJ2-3, with 10 nucleotides matching TRBD1. The CDR3 loop spans 16 amino acids. V shed 5 bases, J shed 0 bases, and the junction held 5 bases outside the gene matches. Germline V gives CDR1 LGHNT, CDR2 FRNRAP. For the CDR3, the DNA is TGTGCTAGTGGTCCCTGGACAGGGGGAAGCACAGATACGCAGTATTTT. Translated: CASGPWTGGSTDTQYF.

This clone was counted only a few times. The chain joins TRBV18 to TRBJ2-7; 11 nucleotides line up with TRBD2. Germline lookup yields CDR1 KGHSH and CDR2 LQKENI. The CDR3 sequence is 17 residues long. V lost 0 bases to trimming and J lost 1 base; unmatched junction nucleotides: 5. The CDR3 nucleotides read TGTGCCAGCTCACCACCGGGCCTAGCGGGGGGTTCCTACGAGCAGTACTTC. Its protein product is CASSPPGLAGGSYEQYF.

This clone was counted a few times. The rearrangement uses TRBV6-5 and TRBJ2-6, with D uncertain. CDR1 is MNHEY, CDR2 SVGAGI, per germline. Deletions cut 4 bases from V and 2 bases from J, with 3 bases between. This CDR3 is built from 13 residues. DNA for the CDR3: TGTGCCAGCAGTTCCACTGGGGCCAACGTCCTGACTTTC. Protein: CASSSTGANVLTF.

This clone came up a few times. Here the CDR3 reads CASSFIGSYEQYF. The CDR3 nucleotides read TGTGCCAGCAGCTTCATCGGCTCCTACGAGCAGTACTTC. The J gene is TRBJ2-7, the V gene TRBV5-4; unclear D gene. V was shortened by 2 bases and J by 0 bases, with 6 bases between the two germline ends. From germline, CDR1 is SGHNT and CDR2 YYREEE (reference sequence). The CDR3 sequence is 13 residues long.

This clone was seen a few times. The V call is TRBV29-1, the J call TRBJ2-3; TRBD1 is a possible D gene (6 bases). The CDR3 is made up of 16 amino acids. Germline lookup yields CDR1 SQVTM and CDR2 ANQGSEA. V lost 6 bases and J lost 2, with 21 bases in between. CDR3 sequence reads: CSVPPPYRAPTDTQYF. CDR3 bases: TGCAGCGTGCCCCCTCCCTACAGGGCCCCCACAGATACGCAGTATTTT.

The genes are TRBV7-2 and TRBJ2-5, with 11 bases aligning to TRBD2. The germline gives CDR1 SGHTA, CDR2 FQGNSA. With 5 bases clipped from V and 4 bases from J, the junction kept 6 bases outside the gene matches. The CDR3 contains 15 residues. Written as DNA, the CDR3 is TGTGCCAGCAGCCCCCTAGCGGGGGGACCAGAGACCCAGTACTTC. Translating gives CASSPLAGGPETQYF.

In its sample, this clone was seen a few times. In DNA form, the CDR3 reads TGCGCCAGCAGACAGTCGGCCAATGAGCAGTTCTTC. Its protein product is CASRQSANEQFF. V gene TRBV5-1 combines with J gene TRBJ2-1, with unresolved D. V was shortened by 5 bases and J by 6 bases, with 9 bases between the two germline ends. Germline CDR1 SGHRS, CDR2 YFSETQ. This CDR3 is 12 amino acids long.

This chain uses TRBV6-5 with TRBJ1-5; 9 bases are shared with TRBD1. V dropped 8 bases and J dropped 5; count of bases not matched to a gene: 4. Germline assignment: CDR1 MNHEY and CDR2 SVGAGI. The CDR3 contains 13 residues. Written as DNA, the CDR3 is TGTGCCAGCGCACAGGGGGCGTATCAGCCCCAGCATTTT. The encoded protein is CASAQGAYQPQHF.

There are many counts of this clone. V usage is TRBV7-9 and J usage is TRBJ2-2; no firm D call. The CDR3 contains 15 residues. With 6 bases removed from V and 6 bases from J, the gap between germline ends came to 17 bases. Germline V gives CDR1 SEHNR, CDR2 FQNEAQ (reference sequence). CDR3 amino acids: CASSPVLAFAGELFF. CDR3 bases: TGTGCCAGCAGTCCCGTTCTCGCGTTCGCCGGGGAGCTGTTTTTT.